This T cell receptor beta chain was documented in a study of T cells expressing NK-cell markers. Turning to the study itself: It was sorted CD3+CD56-NKG2C+, CD3+CD56+NKG2C- and CD3+CD56+NKG2C+ T cells that provided the TCR beta repertoires.

A word on this clonotype: The antigen remains undetermined.

Generation of TCR beta cDNA was performed by 5'RACE template switching incorporating UMIs. TCRdb reprocessed the 5' RACE reads, with one entry per CDR3 protein and no DNA. The table lists under 200,000 distinct CDR3 sequences. Study-wide findings and caveats: Leadership of the CD3+CD56-NKG2C+ fraction also belonged to these clonotypes in four donors. The contribution of dominant NKG2C+ clonotypes to CD8+ T cells in six or seven donors was roughly 1.0-8%.

The specimen was blood T cells: a sorted CD56 or NKG2C T cell subset, CD4+ or CD8+ T cells, or bulk PBMC T cells (not recorded which). The TCR sequence derives from a woman aged 18-70 years in good health.

CDR3 in amino acids: CSASRPGQGAGEQYF. The V call is TRBV20-1, the J call TRBJ2-7; the D gene TCRdb calls, TRBD1, cannot be checked with no DNA. This CDR3 spans 15 amino acids. Germline-derived CDR1 and CDR2 are DFQATT and SNEGSKA (reference sequence).